This record looks at one T cell receptor beta chain sequence and its context. Data came from immunoSEQ multiplex PCR; TCRdb stores just in-frame clones and leaves some out. The data show fewer than 900,000 clones, with about 89% seen just once and approximately 1.5% held by the top ten. These data belong to a study of Ad26.COV2.S vaccination and SARS-CoV-2 variants. Turning to the study itself: The donor was enrolled in the Ad26.COV2.S arm of the COV1001 trial. Once, or twice with 56 days between doses, Ad26.COV2.S was given intramuscularly.

Treatment given: some 20 received Ad26.COV2.S at low or high dose, single or two shots; 5 received placebo; per-sample allocation not given. Sampling was done on day 63 after the first vaccine or placebo injection. This CDR3 contains 15 residues. Deletions cut 2 bases from V and 4 bases from J, with 14 bases between. Per germline, CDR1 SEHNR and CDR2 FQNEAQ (reference sequence). This receptor was taken from a person between 18 and 59 years old who received the Ad26.COV2.S COVID-19 vaccine or a placebo. The material sequenced was peripheral blood, taken in a trial of Ad26.COV2.S vaccine versus placebo. The V gene is TRBV7-9, the J gene TRBJ2-5; D ambiguous. CDR3 DNA sequence: TGTGCCAGCAGCTTATCGACGTCACAGCGAGAGACCCAGTACTTC. Encoded protein: CASSLSTSQRETQYF.